One sample yielded the 16 T cell receptor beta chains listed below, sequenced in a study of blood T cells in healthy people across ages. Alongside a J-beta primer mix, a sample-barcoded 5' primer served in a second PCR lasting roughly 7 to 11 cycles. TCRdb ran MiXCR on the 5' RACE reads and lists one entry per CDR3 protein. The profile covers 550,000 to 650,000 distinct CDR3 sequences, with 27% appearing a single time and about 3.3% taken by the ten largest. The data also belong to a second study, concerning T cells of mothers and their children.

Sequenced input: blood. The receptors were sampled from a boy aged 2 to 10 in good health.

This clonotype was seen more than once but under ten times. Just one base apart from a much larger clone, this may be a read error. The chain carries TRBV4-3 and TRBJ2-5; 7 nucleotides match TRBD2. Germline CDR1 and CDR2: LGHNA and YSLEER. The CDR3 is 16 amino acids. The ends lost 2 bases at V and 2 bases at J; junction bases unmatched: 8. The CDR3 DNA reads TGCGCCAGCAGCCAATCCTCTAGCGGCCCGCAAGAGACCCAGTACTTC. This encodes CASSQSSSGPQETQYF.

V and J are TRBV6-1 and TRBJ2-3; 8 bases are shared with TRBD2. V was pared by 2 bases and J by 0 bases, with 4 bases of the junction left unmatched. This CDR3 has 16 amino acids. CDR1 is MNHNS, CDR2 SASEGT, per germline. The CDR3 sequence is CASSEFGGGSTDTQYF. CDR3 DNA: TGTGCCAGCAGTGAATTCGGGGGGGGGAGCACAGATACGCAGTATTTT.

This clonotype came up a few times. V usage is TRBV6-4 and J usage is TRBJ2-2; no reliable D call. CDR1 and CDR2 (germline): MRHNA, SNTAGT. Between the trimmed V and J ends, which lost 0 bases and 0 bases, there was a span of 2 bases. This CDR3 is built from 14 residues. The DNA for the CDR3 is TGTGCCAGCAGTGACTCTTCGAACACCGGGGAGCTGTTTTTT. This codes for CASSDSSNTGELFF.

This clonotype was seen at least ten times. The rearrangement joins TRBV2 to TRBJ2-5; no reliable D call. V was cut by 1 base and J by 7 bases, with 4 bases left in between. This CDR3 contains 11 residues. The germline CDR1 and CDR2 sequences are SNHLY and FYNNEI. Here the CDR3 DNA reads TGTGCCAGCAGTGAAGGAGGGACCCAGTACTTC. Its protein is CASSEGGTQYF.

The chain is built from TRBV20-1 and TRBJ1-2, with D hard to call. The V end was cut by 0 bases, the J end by 4 bases, with 12 bases between. CDR3 length: 14 residues. Germline V gene lookup returns CDR1 DFQATT and CDR2 SNEGSKA (reference sequence). As DNA, the CDR3 is TGCAGTGCTAGAGATGGGCCGGAACCCTATGGCTACACCTTC. Translating it yields CSARDGPEPYGYTF.

The chain links TRBV24-1 to TRBJ2-5; no clear D gene. The CDR3 spans 13 residues. CDR1 is KGHDR and CDR2 is SFDVKD in the germline V gene. V lost 2 bases, J lost 0 bases, and 3 bases lay in between. The DNA of the CDR3 is TGTGCCACCAGTGATTCGTACCAAGAGACCCAGTACTTC. Residues: CATSDSYQETQYF.

Only a few counts were recorded for this clonotype. CDR3 nucleotide sequence: TGTGCCAGCAGTGAATCTCCCGTGGGCGCCGGGGAGCTGTTTTTT. Translated, it gives CASSESPVGAGELFF. The V call is TRBV6-1, the J call TRBJ2-2; unclear D gene. This CDR3 region has 15 residues. Deletions cut 2 bases from V and 6 bases from J, with 13 bases between. CDR1 and CDR2 from the germline V gene are MNHNS and SASEGT.

The rearrangement uses TRBV20-1 and TRBJ2-1; D perhaps matches TRBD2 (5 bases). The last part of the DNA fits TRBJ2-5 better; the J call may be wrong. The CDR3 sequence is 12 residues long. The germline V gene has CDR1 DFQATT and CDR2 SNEGSKA (reference sequence). CDR3 protein: CSAPEGRVTQYF. CDR3 nucleotides: TGCAGTGCTCCTGAGGGTAGGGTGACCCAGTACTTC.

The V gene is TRBV5-1, the J gene TRBJ2-2, with 7 bases lining up with TRBD2. V shed 0 bases and J 3 bases; nucleotides not matched to a gene: 8. Looked up from germline, CDR1 is SGHRS and CDR2 is YFSETQ. The length of the CDR3 is 17 residues. The CDR3 protein is CASSLEGQRGYTGELFF. The CDR3 DNA reads as TGCGCCAGCAGCTTGGAGGGCCAGCGGGGCTACACCGGGGAGCTGTTTTTT.

The chain employs TRBV14 and TRBJ2-2; TRBD2 agrees at 12 bases. V dropped 0 bases and J dropped 8; count of bases not matched to a gene: 7. There are 17 residues in the CDR3. Germline V gene data show CDR1 as SGHDN and CDR2 as FVKESK. The CDR3 here is CASSQDLGLAGTGELFF. In DNA, the CDR3 is TGTGCCAGCAGCCAAGATCTAGGACTAGCGGGAACGGGGGAGCTGTTTTTT.

The rearrangement uses TRBV20-1 and TRBJ2-3; no firm D call. The germline V and J ends were trimmed by 3 bases and 2 bases, with 12 bases remaining between them. There are 14 residues in the CDR3. Germline CDR1 and CDR2: DFQATT and SNEGSKA (reference sequence). CDR3 sequence (DNA): TGCAGTGCTAGTCCCAGTGGCTTCACAGATACGCAGTATTTT. Translated: CSASPSGFTDTQYF.

This clonotype was detected a few times. The rearrangement links TRBV20-1 to TRBJ2-5; the D gene is possibly TRBD1 (6 bases). The DNA matches TRBJ2-7 better at its end, which makes the J call doubtful. The CDR3 totals 15 residues. Germline CDR1 is DFQATT and CDR2 is SNEGSKA (reference sequence). The CDR3 loop reads CSARVAGTNSYEQYF. DNA of the CDR3: TGCAGTGCTAGAGTCGCCGGGACAAACTCCTACGAGCAGTACTTC.

This chain connects TRBV6-5 to TRBJ1-1, with D maybe TRBD1 (5 bases). Germline V CDR1 and CDR2: MNHEY, SVGAGI. V was clipped by 8 bases and J by 1 base, with 11 bases between them. The CDR3 covers 13 residues. The chain's CDR3 is CASCPGGNTEAFF. In nucleotides, the CDR3 is TGTGCCAGCTGCCCCGGGGGGAACACTGAAGCTTTCTTT.

This clonotype was counted only a few times. V usage is TRBV10-1 and J usage is TRBJ2-1; 7 bases align to TRBD2. The J call is doubtful: the DNA matches TRBJ2-5 better. This CDR3 is built from 18 residues. Germline V lookup: CDR1 WNHNN, CDR2 SYGVQD (reference sequence). The CDR3 DNA follows: TGCGCCAGCAGTGAGTGGGGCCTCCCAGCGGGAAAAGCGGAGACCCAGTACTTC. Its translation: CASSEWGLPAGKAETQYF.

The rearrangement links TRBV20-1 to TRBJ2-5; 8 bases fit TRBD2. CDR3 length equals 14 residues. Germline loops: CDR1 DFQATT, CDR2 SNEGSKA (reference sequence). With 6 bases clipped from V and 1 base from J, the junction kept 7 bases outside the gene matches. The CDR3 coding sequence is TGCAGTGCCGGGCCGGGGGGGGTCCAAGAGACCCAGTACTTC. The encoded protein is CSAGPGGVQETQYF.

The V gene is TRBV5-1, the J gene TRBJ1-4; tentative D call: TRBD1 (5 bases). Per germline, CDR1 SGHRS and CDR2 YFSETQ. The CDR3 loop spans 16 amino acids. Trimming left V 1 base short and J 3 bases short, with 13 bases between. CDR3: CASSLNYRGANEKLFF. DNA for the CDR3: TGCGCCAGCAGCTTGAACTACCGAGGGGCTAATGAAAAACTGTTTTTT.